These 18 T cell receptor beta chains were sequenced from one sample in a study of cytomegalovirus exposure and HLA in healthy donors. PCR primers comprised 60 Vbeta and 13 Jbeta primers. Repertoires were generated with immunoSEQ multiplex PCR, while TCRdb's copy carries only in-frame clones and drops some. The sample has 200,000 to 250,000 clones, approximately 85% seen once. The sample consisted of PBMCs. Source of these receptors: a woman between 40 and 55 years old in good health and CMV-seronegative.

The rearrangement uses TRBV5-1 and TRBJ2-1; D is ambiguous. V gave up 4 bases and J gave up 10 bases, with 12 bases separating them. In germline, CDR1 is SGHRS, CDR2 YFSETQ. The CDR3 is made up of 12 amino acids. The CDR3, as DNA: TGCGCCAGCAGCGGAGAAGGATACGAGCAGTTCTTC. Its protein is CASSGEGYEQFF.

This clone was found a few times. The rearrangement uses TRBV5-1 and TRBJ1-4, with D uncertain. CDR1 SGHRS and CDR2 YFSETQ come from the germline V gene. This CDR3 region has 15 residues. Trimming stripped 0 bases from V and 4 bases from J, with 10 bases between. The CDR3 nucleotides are TGCGCCAGCAGCTTGGGGCGGGCAGTTAATGAAAAACTGTTTTTT. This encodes CASSLGRAVNEKLFF.

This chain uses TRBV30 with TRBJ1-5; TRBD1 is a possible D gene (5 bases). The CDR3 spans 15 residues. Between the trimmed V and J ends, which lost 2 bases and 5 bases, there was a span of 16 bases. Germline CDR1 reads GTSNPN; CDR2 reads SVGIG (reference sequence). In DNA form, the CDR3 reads TGTGCCTGGAGTAAAGATCAGGGTAGGGATCAGCCCCAGCATTTT. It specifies CAWSKDQGRDQPQHF.

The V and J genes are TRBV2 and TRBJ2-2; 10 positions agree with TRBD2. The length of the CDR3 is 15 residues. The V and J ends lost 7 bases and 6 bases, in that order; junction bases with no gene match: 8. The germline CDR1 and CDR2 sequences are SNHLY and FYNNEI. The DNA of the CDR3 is TGTGCCAGCAAATGGACTAGCGGTTCCTCCGGGGAGCTGTTTTTT. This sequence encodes CASKWTSGSSGELFF.

DNA for the CDR3: TGTGCCAGCAGTCACGCCAGTAGCGGGAGTTACGAGCAGTACTTC. Translating gives CASSHASSGSYEQYF. The chain carries TRBV27 and TRBJ2-7, with 9 positions matching TRBD2. V shed 5 bases and J 4 bases; nucleotides not matched to a gene: 9. The CDR3 length is 15 residues. The V gene's germline CDR1 is MNHEY and CDR2 SMNVEV (reference sequence).

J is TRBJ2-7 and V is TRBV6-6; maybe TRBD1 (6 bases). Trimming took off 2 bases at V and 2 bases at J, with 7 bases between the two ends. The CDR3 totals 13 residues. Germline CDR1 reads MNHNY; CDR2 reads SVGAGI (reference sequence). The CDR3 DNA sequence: TGTGCCAGCAGTTACGGACAGACCTACGAGCAGTACTTC. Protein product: CASSYGQTYEQYF.

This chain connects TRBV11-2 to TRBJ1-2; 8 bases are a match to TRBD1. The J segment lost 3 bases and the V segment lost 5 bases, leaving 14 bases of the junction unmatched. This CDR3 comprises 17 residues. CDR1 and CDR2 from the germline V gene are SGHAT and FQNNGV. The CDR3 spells CASSTPRRNRGDYGYTF. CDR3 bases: TGTGCCAGCAGCACCCCCAGACGTAACAGGGGGGACTATGGCTACACCTTC.

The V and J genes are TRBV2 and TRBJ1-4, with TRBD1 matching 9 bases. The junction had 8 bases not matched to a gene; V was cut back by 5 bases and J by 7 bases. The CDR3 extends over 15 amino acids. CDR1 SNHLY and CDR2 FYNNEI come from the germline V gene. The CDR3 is CASSPWAQGAEKLFF. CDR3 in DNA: TGTGCCAGCAGTCCCTGGGCACAGGGGGCTGAAAAACTGTTTTTT.

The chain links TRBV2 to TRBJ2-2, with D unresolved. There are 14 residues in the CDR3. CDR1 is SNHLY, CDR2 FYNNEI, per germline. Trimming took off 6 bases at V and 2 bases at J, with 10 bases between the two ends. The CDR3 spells CASRPAVNTGELFF. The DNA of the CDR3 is TGTGCCAGCAGGCCCGCGGTAAACACCGGGGAGCTGTTTTTT.

DNA of the CDR3: TGTGCCAGCAGTCGGTCGGGGGGACTCGAGCAGTACTTC. This codes for CASSRSGGLEQYF. The chain employs TRBV25-1 and TRBJ2-7; TRBD2 agrees at 7 bases. V was pared by 5 bases and J by 6 bases, with 7 bases of the junction left unmatched. Germline CDR1 and CDR2: MGHDK and SYGVNS. This CDR3 spans 13 amino acids.

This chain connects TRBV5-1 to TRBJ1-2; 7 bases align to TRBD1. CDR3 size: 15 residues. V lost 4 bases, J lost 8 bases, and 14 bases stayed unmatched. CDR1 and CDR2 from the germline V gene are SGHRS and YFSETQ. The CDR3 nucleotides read TGCGCCAGCAGCACAGCAGGAGAATCAGGGGGAGGCTACACCTTC. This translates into CASSTAGESGGGYTF. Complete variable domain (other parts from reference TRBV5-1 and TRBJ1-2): KAGVTQTPRYLIKTRGQQVTLSCSPISGHRSVSWYQQTPGQGLQFLFEYFSETQRNKGNFPGRFSGRQFSNSRSEMNVSTLELGDSALYLCASSTAGESGGGYTFGSGTRLTVV.

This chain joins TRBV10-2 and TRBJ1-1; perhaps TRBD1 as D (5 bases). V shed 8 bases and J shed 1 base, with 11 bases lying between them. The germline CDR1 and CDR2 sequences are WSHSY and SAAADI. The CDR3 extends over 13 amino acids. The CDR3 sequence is CASRPQENTEAFF. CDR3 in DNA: TGCGCCAGCCGACCACAGGAGAACACTGAAGCTTTCTTT.

The CDR3 coding sequence is TGTGCCAGCAGTGAGGGCGTTTCAAGCAATCAGCCCCAGCATTTT. Its protein is CASSEGVSSNQPQHF. The chain joins TRBV6-1 to TRBJ1-5; no clear D gene. The CDR3 runs to 15 residues. V was pared by 3 bases and J by 1 base, with 10 bases between. The germline V gene encodes CDR1 MNHNS and CDR2 SASEGT.

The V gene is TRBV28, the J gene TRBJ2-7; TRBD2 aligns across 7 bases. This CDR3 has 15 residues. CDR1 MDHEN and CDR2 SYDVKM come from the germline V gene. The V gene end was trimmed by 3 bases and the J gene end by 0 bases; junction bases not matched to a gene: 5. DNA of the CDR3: TGTGCCAGCAGTTTGGGGGGGAGGGGCTCCTACGAGCAGTACTTC. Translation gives CASSLGGRGSYEQYF. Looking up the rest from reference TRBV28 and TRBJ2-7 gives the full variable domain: DVKVTQSSRYLVKRTGEKVFLECVQDMDHENMFWYRQDPGLGLRLIYFSYDVKMKEKGDIPEGYSVSREKKERFSLILESASTNQTSMYLCASSLGGRGSYEQYFGPGTRLTVT.

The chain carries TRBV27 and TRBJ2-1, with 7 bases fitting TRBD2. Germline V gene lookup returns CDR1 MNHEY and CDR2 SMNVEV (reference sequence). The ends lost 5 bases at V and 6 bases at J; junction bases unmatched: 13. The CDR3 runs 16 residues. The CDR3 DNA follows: TGTGCCAGCAGTCCTAGTTCCGGGACTATTAGCAATGAGCAGTTCTTC. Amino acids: CASSPSSGTISNEQFF.

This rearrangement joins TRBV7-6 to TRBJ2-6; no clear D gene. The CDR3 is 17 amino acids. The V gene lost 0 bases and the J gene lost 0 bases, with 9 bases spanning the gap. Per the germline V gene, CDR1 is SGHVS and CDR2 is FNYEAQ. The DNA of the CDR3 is TGTGCCAGCAGCTTAGCGCTTGGCCCCTCTGGGGCCAACGTCCTGACTTTC. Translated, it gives CASSLALGPSGANVLTF.

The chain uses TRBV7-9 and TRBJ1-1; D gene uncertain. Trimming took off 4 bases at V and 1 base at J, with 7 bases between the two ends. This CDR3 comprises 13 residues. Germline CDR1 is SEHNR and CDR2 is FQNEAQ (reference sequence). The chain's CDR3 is CASSSLENTEAFF. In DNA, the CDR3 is TGTGCCAGCAGCTCACTTGAGAACACTGAAGCTTTCTTT.

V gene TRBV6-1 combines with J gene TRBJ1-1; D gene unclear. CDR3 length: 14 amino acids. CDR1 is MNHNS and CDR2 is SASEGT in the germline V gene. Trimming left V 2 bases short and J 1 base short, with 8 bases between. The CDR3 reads CASSEPRWNTEAFF. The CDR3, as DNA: TGTGCCAGCAGTGAACCGCGGTGGAACACTGAAGCTTTCTTT.